Presented here are 11 T cell receptor beta chains from one specimen sequenced in a study of post-analysis software for immune sequencing data. Study conclusions and caveats: A few TRBV segments (TRBV5-6, TRBV5-1 and TRBV20-1 among them) occurred more frequently in patients than in controls.

These TCRs are of unknown antigen specificity. Researchers reported that TCR beta cDNA libraries carried unique molecular identifiers. MiXCR was run by TCRdb on the PCR reads, yielding one entry per CDR3 protein. Here the sample spans about 540,000 distinct CDR3 sequences, approximately 31% being singletons. Sequencing input: blood. The receptors derive from a girl aged 2 to 17 with multiple sclerosis.

This clonotype was picked up many times. The V and J genes are TRBV10-3 and TRBJ2-7, with 10 positions matching TRBD1. Germline loops: CDR1 ENHRY, CDR2 SYGVKD. The length of the CDR3 is 14 residues. V gave up 7 bases and J gave up 2 bases; unmatched junction bases: 5. DNA of the CDR3: TGTGCCATCAAGCTGACAGGGGGCACCTACGAGCAGTACTTC. Translated, it gives CAIKLTGGTYEQYF.

J is TRBJ1-2 and V is TRBV12-3 or TRBV12-4, with unresolved D. V was pared by 0 bases and J by 2 bases, with 10 bases between. This CDR3 spans 15 amino acids. The CDR3 bases are TGTGCCAGCAGTTTAGCGAGGAACGGGAACTATGGCTACACCTTC. Its protein product is CASSLARNGNYGYTF.

The rearrangement uses TRBV5-1 and TRBJ2-1, with D unclear. The CDR3 is made up of 14 amino acids. The V and J ends lost 3 bases and 7 bases respectively, with 14 bases between them. Germline V gene sequence: CDR1 SGHRS, CDR2 YFSETQ. The CDR3 spells CASSSLPQLNEQFF. The DNA of the CDR3 is TGCGCCAGCAGCTCCCTCCCACAGCTAAATGAGCAGTTCTTC.

The chain employs TRBV20-1 and TRBJ2-2; D is tentatively TRBD1 or TRBD2 (5 bases each). The CDR3 consists of 15 residues. Deletions cut 0 bases from V and 3 bases from J, with 11 bases between. Germline V CDR1 and CDR2: DFQATT, SNEGSKA (reference sequence). Here the CDR3 reads CSARDLGTDTGELFF. In DNA form, the CDR3 reads TGCAGTGCTAGAGATCTGGGGACGGACACCGGGGAGCTGTTTTTT.

Note on this clonotype: Sequence at one end of the junction differs from germline and may be a read error. The J gene is TRBJ1-1, the V gene TRBV11-2; 12 positions agree with TRBD1. The germline CDR1 and CDR2 sequences are SGHAT and FQNNGV. The CDR3 contains 17 residues. The CDR3 sequence: CASSLRDRGPMNAEAFF. For the CDR3, the DNA is TGTGCCAGCAGCTTACGGGACAGGGGGCCAATGAACGCTGAAGCTTTCTTT. Complete variable domain (other parts from reference TRBV11-2 and TRBJ1-1): EAGVAQSPRYKIIEKRQSVAFWCNPISGHATLYWYQQILGQGPKLLIQFQNNGVVDDSQLPKDRFSAERLKGVDSTLKIQPAKLEDSAVYLCASSLRDRGPMNAEAFFGQGTRLTVV.

The V call is TRBV11-2, the J call TRBJ2-3, with D possibly TRBD1 on 6 matching bases. V lost 1 base to trimming and J lost 8 bases, with 13 bases between them. The CDR3 length is 14 residues. Germline CDR1 SGHAT, CDR2 FQNNGV. Here the CDR3 DNA reads TGTGCCAGCAGCTTAGGTGGGACACGGGGTACGCAGTATTTT. Amino acid sequence: CASSLGGTRGTQYF.

The genes are TRBV12-5 and TRBJ1-1; the D is unclear. CDR1 is LGHNT, CDR2 FRNRAP, per germline. The CDR3 consists of 13 residues. Trimming pared 2 bases from V and 6 bases from J, leaving 10 bases between. CDR3 protein: CASGLLGSSEAFF. CDR3 nucleotides: TGTGCTAGTGGTTTGCTGGGTTCCTCTGAAGCTTTCTTT.

This clonotype was recorded a few times. The chain couples TRBV12-3 or TRBV12-4 to TRBJ1-5; D perhaps matches TRBD1 (6 bases). The CDR3 covers 14 residues. V dropped 7 bases and J dropped 2 bases, with 12 bases sitting between them. In DNA form, the CDR3 reads TGTGCCAGCACCAGGGGTCTCGGCAATCAGCCCCAGCATTTT. Translation: CASTRGLGNQPQHF.

The V gene is TRBV5-1, the J gene TRBJ1-2, with a possible D match to TRBD1 (6 bases). The CDR3 has 16 amino acids. The germline CDR1 and CDR2 sequences are SGHRS and YFSETQ. Trimming left V 5 bases short and J 4 bases short, with 21 bases between. In DNA, the CDR3 is TGCGCCAGCAGACCAGGGGCGGGGTCCCCGGTCTATGGCTACACCTTC. Amino acids: CASRPGAGSPVYGYTF.

This clonotype was observed a handful of times. This chain uses TRBV9 with TRBJ2-1; 10 nucleotides align to TRBD2. The CDR3 has 18 amino acids. V lost 0 bases and J lost 4; bases outside the gene matches: 10. Germline CDR1 is SGDLS and CDR2 is YYNGEE. The CDR3 nucleotides read TGTGCCAGCAGCGTAGGGCTAGCGGGGGCGAACCTATACAATGAGCAGTTCTTC. As protein: CASSVGLAGANLYNEQFF.

This clonotype has just a few counts. The chain combines TRBV6-5 with TRBJ1-2; no definite D call. Germline values: CDR1 MNHEY, CDR2 SVGAGI. Deletions cut 0 bases from V and 4 bases from J, with 9 bases between. CDR3 length: 14 residues. This CDR3 is CASSYSYPSYGYTF. The CDR3 DNA follows: TGTGCCAGCAGTTACTCGTATCCCAGCTATGGCTACACCTTC.